These 29 T cell receptor beta chains were all obtained from the same sample, sequenced in a study of cytomegalovirus exposure and HLA in healthy donors. Use of 60 Vbeta and 13 Jbeta primers characterized the PCR. Assay: immunoSEQ multiplex PCR; the TCRdb copy retains only in-frame clones and omits some. This table holds over 100,000 clones. Sample: PBMCs. These TCRs come from a man in his late teens or twenties in good health and CMV-seronegative.

The genes are TRBV2 and TRBJ1-2; tentatively, D is TRBD1 (6 bases). The CDR3 consists of 13 residues. Germline V gene sequence: CDR1 SNHLY, CDR2 FYNNEI. The V and J ends lost 8 bases and 2 bases respectively, with 12 bases between them. Here the CDR3 reads CASEAGENYGYTF. The CDR3 DNA reads as TGTGCCAGCGAGGCAGGGGAAAACTATGGCTACACCTTC.

The chain couples TRBV7-9 to TRBJ2-7; possible D gene TRBD2, 6 bases. This CDR3 has 12 amino acids. Trimming took off 2 bases at V and 7 bases at J, with 9 bases between the two ends. From germline, CDR1 is SEHNR and CDR2 FQNEAQ (reference sequence). The CDR3 loop reads CASSLRGAEQYF. DNA for the CDR3: TGTGCCAGCAGCTTACGCGGGGCGGAGCAGTACTTC.

This chain links TRBV5-1 with TRBJ2-7; no definite D call. This CDR3 has 11 amino acids. In germline, CDR1 is SGHRS, CDR2 YFSETQ. The V and J ends lost 4 bases and 2 bases respectively, with 4 bases between them. CDR3 nucleotides: TGCGCCAGCAGCACAGCCTACGAGCAGTACTTC. It yields the protein CASSTAYEQYF. Complete variable domain (other parts from reference TRBV5-1 and TRBJ2-7): KAGVTQTPRYLIKTRGQQVTLSCSPISGHRSVSWYQQTPGQGLQFLFEYFSETQRNKGNFPGRFSGRQFSNSRSEMNVSTLELGDSALYLCASSTAYEQYFGPGTRLTVT.

The DNA of the CDR3 is TGTGCCAGCAGCCCGCAGGGGGGAAACATTCAGTACTTC. Amino acid sequence: CASSPQGGNIQYF. The genes are TRBV7-3 and TRBJ2-4; tentative D call: TRBD1 (7 bases). V was shortened by 5 bases and J by 6 bases, with 11 bases between the two germline ends. CDR3 length: 13 residues. Germline V gene sequence: CDR1 SGHTA, CDR2 FQGTGA.

The chain is built from TRBV7-3 and TRBJ2-7, with 12 nucleotides matching TRBD1. Germline-derived CDR1 and CDR2 are SGHTA and FQGTGA. With 5 bases clipped from V and 4 bases from J, the junction kept 6 bases outside the gene matches. This CDR3 is 15 amino acids long. CDR3 DNA sequence: TGTGCCAGCAGCCTCGGGACAGGGGGCTCTTACGAGCAGTACTTC. This codes for CASSLGTGGSYEQYF.

The chain has TRBV5-4 and TRBJ2-5; 8 bases are shared with TRBD1. Germline V gene data show CDR1 as SGHNT and CDR2 as YYREEE (reference sequence). The CDR3 spans 14 residues. The V and J ends lost 3 bases and 5 bases, in that order; junction bases with no gene match: 6. CDR3 nucleotides: TGTGCCAGCAGCTCCCTAGACAGGGGCGAGACCCAGTACTTC. Translating gives CASSSLDRGETQYF.

The rearrangement links TRBV7-9 to TRBJ1-1; 7 bases line up with TRBD1. CDR3 length equals 17 residues. Trimming removed 3 bases from V and 0 bases from J; junction bases left unmatched: 10. CDR1 and CDR2 (germline): SEHNR, FQNEAQ (reference sequence). DNA of the CDR3: TGTGCCAGCAGCTTCCCTAATAGACAGGGAATGAACACTGAAGCTTTCTTT. Translating gives CASSFPNRQGMNTEAFF. Complete variable domain (other parts from reference TRBV7-9 and TRBJ1-1): DTGVSQNPRHKITKRGQNVTFRCDPISEHNRLYWYRQTLGQGPEFLTYFQNEAQLEKSRLLSDRFSAERPKGSFSTLEIQRTEQGDSAMYLCASSFPNRQGMNTEAFFGQGTRLTVV.

The chain employs TRBV9 and TRBJ1-1; 7 bases fit TRBD1. Germline V gene sequence: CDR1 SGDLS, CDR2 YYNGEE. The CDR3 consists of 16 residues. V shed 3 bases, J shed 4 bases, and the junction held 12 bases outside the gene matches. CDR3 region: CASSAIDRARGTEAFF. The DNA of the CDR3 is TGTGCCAGCAGCGCCATCGACAGGGCGAGAGGCACTGAAGCTTTCTTT.

V gene TRBV28 combines with J gene TRBJ1-1; D gene uncertain. Germline CDR1 is MDHEN and CDR2 is SYDVKM. The ends were cut back, 0 bases at V and 0 bases at J, with 8 bases in the middle. This CDR3 region has 15 residues. The DNA of the CDR3 is TGTGCCAGCAGTTTATGGACTCCCCTGAACACTGAAGCTTTCTTT. Translating it yields CASSLWTPLNTEAFF.

CDR3 loop: CASSSRRGPNEKLFF. The CDR3 bases are TGTGCCAGCAGCTCTCGGCGGGGGCCTAATGAAAAACTGTTTTTT. The chain combines TRBV7-2 with TRBJ1-4; TRBD1 might be the D (6 bases). V lost 4 bases to trimming and J lost 3 bases, with 12 bases between them. The germline gives CDR1 SGHTA, CDR2 FQGNSA. The length of the CDR3 is 15 residues.

The rearrangement links TRBV30 to TRBJ2-7; 7 bases line up with TRBD1. CDR1 is GTSNPN, CDR2 SVGIG, per germline (reference sequence). J gave up 6 bases and V 2 bases, and 1 base lay outside the gene matches. CDR3 length: 11 amino acids. This chain's CDR3 is CAWSRGPEQYF. The CDR3 DNA reads as TGTGCCTGGAGTAGGGGGCCCGAGCAGTACTTC. Supplemented by reference TRBV30 and TRBJ2-7, the full variable domain reads SQTIHQWPATLVQPVGSPLSLECTVEGTSNPNLYWYRQAAGRGLQLLFYSVGIGQISSEVPQNLSASRPQDRQFILSSKKLLLSDSGFYLCAWSRGPEQYFGPGTRLTVT.

The V call is TRBV5-4, the J call TRBJ2-7, with D possibly matching TRBD1 (5 bases). CDR3 length: 15 amino acids. V lost 1 base and J lost 5, with 16 bases in between. The germline CDR1 and CDR2 sequences are SGHNT and YYREEE (reference sequence). CDR3 region: CASSLRNQGSHEQYF. The CDR3 DNA follows: TGTGCCAGCAGCTTGAGGAACCAGGGTTCCCACGAGCAGTACTTC.

V is TRBV29-1 and J is TRBJ2-5, with D possibly TRBD2 on 6 matching bases. CDR1 SQVTM and CDR2 ANQGSEA come from the germline V gene. The V end lost 7 bases, the J end lost 3 bases, and 12 bases lay between the germline ends. The CDR3 has 12 amino acids. CDR3 amino acids: CSAGEREETQYF. CDR3 nucleotide sequence: TGCAGCGCCGGAGAGCGGGAAGAGACCCAGTACTTC.

The V call is TRBV10-3, the J call TRBJ2-5, with 8 nucleotides matching TRBD1. CDR1 and CDR2 (germline): ENHRY, SYGVKD. The CDR3 covers 14 residues. V lost 5 bases to trimming and J lost 5 bases; unmatched junction nucleotides: 7. The CDR3 sequence: CAISTGGLGETQYF. The CDR3 DNA reads as TGTGCCATCAGTACAGGGGGTTTAGGGGAGACCCAGTACTTC.

The CDR3 spells CASSVAAGRYEQYF. CDR3 in DNA: TGTGCCAGCAGCGTAGCGGCAGGTCGCTACGAGCAGTACTTC. V usage is TRBV9 and J usage is TRBJ2-7, with D unclear. The V and J ends lost 0 bases and 3 bases respectively, with 10 bases between them. Germline assignment: CDR1 SGDLS and CDR2 YYNGEE. The CDR3 loop spans 14 amino acids.

The V call is TRBV4-3, the J call TRBJ2-1; the match to TRBD1 covers 7 bases. The CDR3 is 15 residues long. Germline V gene sequence: CDR1 LGHNA, CDR2 YSLEER. V shed 2 bases, J shed 9 bases, and the junction held 10 bases outside the gene matches. The chain's CDR3 is CASSQPRQGSGEQFF. The CDR3 DNA is TGCGCCAGCAGCCAACCCCGACAGGGTTCCGGTGAGCAGTTCTTC.

V is TRBV5-1 and J is TRBJ1-4; no firm D call. The V end was cut by 5 bases, the J end by 0 bases, with 14 bases between. CDR3 length equals 16 residues. Germline CDR1 SGHRS, CDR2 YFSETQ. The CDR3 DNA is TGCGCCAGCAGTCCTGCCCCACTTGCAACTAATGAAAAACTGTTTTTT. Its protein is CASSPAPLATNEKLFF.

The DNA for the CDR3 is TGTGCCAGCAGCTCGACGGGGGAAGGGGAAGCTTTCTTT. Translating it yields CASSSTGEGEAFF. The V call is TRBV7-2, the J call TRBJ1-1; weak D call: TRBD1 (5 bases). This CDR3 is 13 amino acids long. Germline CDR1 is SGHTA and CDR2 is FQGNSA. V dropped 4 bases and J dropped 8 bases, with 14 bases sitting between them.

V gene TRBV10-3 combines with J gene TRBJ2-7; 7 bases are shared with TRBD2. Trimming cost V 4 bases and J 4 bases; bases outside gene matches: 10. Looked up from germline, CDR1 is ENHRY and CDR2 is SYGVKD. The CDR3 totals 15 residues. The CDR3: CAISGATGGGYEQYF. The CDR3, as DNA: TGTGCCATCAGTGGGGCGACGGGAGGTGGGTACGAGCAGTACTTC.

The J gene is TRBJ2-7, the V gene TRBV19; 10 bases are a match to TRBD1. Germline lookup yields CDR1 LNHDA and CDR2 SQIVND (reference sequence). The V segment lost 1 base and the J segment 7 bases; nucleotides outside the gene matches: 4. The CDR3 loop spans 14 amino acids. The CDR3 coding sequence is TGTGCCAGTAGTATAGGACAGGGGGCTGGTGAGCAGTACTTC. Amino acid sequence: CASSIGQGAGEQYF.

The V call is TRBV25-1, the J call TRBJ2-1, with 14 bases matching TRBD2. The CDR3 runs 14 residues. The V gene end was trimmed by 4 bases and the J gene end by 12 bases; junction bases not matched to a gene: 5. Germline V gives CDR1 MGHDK, CDR2 SYGVNS. The CDR3 DNA sequence: TGTGCCAGCAGTGCTTCCGGGACTAGCGGGGGGCAGTTCTTC. It codes for CASSASGTSGGQFF.

This sequence joins TRBV7-3 and TRBJ2-1; 11 positions agree with TRBD2. V lost 5 bases and J lost 8; bases outside the gene matches: 11. Germline-derived CDR1 and CDR2 are SGHTA and FQGTGA. This CDR3 has 16 residues. The CDR3 is CASSGTLAGGLDEQFF. The CDR3, as DNA: TGTGCCAGCAGCGGAACGCTAGCGGGAGGTCTTGATGAGCAGTTCTTC.

This chain joins TRBV9 and TRBJ1-4; no definite D call. CDR3 length: 14 residues. Germline CDR1 SGDLS, CDR2 YYNGEE. V lost 1 base to trimming and J lost 6 bases, with 10 bases between them. The CDR3 sequence: CASSVNVRDEKLFF. Written as DNA, the CDR3 is TGTGCCAGCAGCGTAAATGTTCGGGATGAAAAACTGTTTTTT.

The chain is built from TRBV7-2 and TRBJ2-7, with unresolved D. Trimming left V 3 bases short and J 5 bases short, with 14 bases between. Germline CDR1 reads SGHTA; CDR2 reads FQGNSA. The CDR3 is made up of 14 amino acids. The CDR3 DNA is TGTGCCAGCAGCTTTATGACTCTGGGTCACGAGCAGTACTTC. Protein: CASSFMTLGHEQYF.

The chain is built from TRBV19 and TRBJ2-5; 10 bases map to TRBD2. V shed 3 bases and J 3 bases; nucleotides not matched to a gene: 4. This CDR3 has 15 residues. Germline loops: CDR1 LNHDA, CDR2 SQIVND (reference sequence). This chain's CDR3 is CASSIGTSGKETQYF. CDR3 in DNA: TGTGCCAGTAGTATTGGCACTAGCGGGAAAGAGACCCAGTACTTC. Full variable domain (remainder filled in from reference TRBV19 and TRBJ2-5): DGGITQSPKYLFRKEGQNVTLSCEQNLNHDAMYWYRQDPGQGLRLIYYSQIVNDFQKGDIAEGYSVSREKKESFPLTVTSAQKNPTAFYLCASSIGTSGKETQYFGPGTRLLVL.

The rearrangement uses TRBV28 and TRBJ1-5, with 12 bases matching TRBD1. The CDR3 spans 15 residues. The V segment lost 7 bases and the J segment 5 bases; nucleotides outside the gene matches: 6. The V gene's germline CDR1 is MDHEN and CDR2 SYDVKM. The CDR3: CASTSGTGGDQPQHF. CDR3 DNA sequence: TGTGCCAGCACTTCCGGGACAGGGGGCGATCAGCCCCAGCATTTT.

V usage is TRBV11-1 and J usage is TRBJ1-2, with 7 bases matching TRBD1. The CDR3 covers 14 residues. Germline CDR1 SGHAT, CDR2 FQDESV (reference sequence). V lost 7 bases to trimming and J lost 4 bases; unmatched junction nucleotides: 9. Here the CDR3 DNA reads TGTGCCAGCAAAACGACAGGGACGGGCTATGGCTACACCTTC. Translating it yields CASKTTGTGYGYTF. The full variable domain, in which reference TRBV11-1 and TRBJ1-2 provide the parts outside the CDR3, is EAEVAQSPRYKITEKSQAVAFWCDPISGHATLYWYRQILGQGPELLVQFQDESVVDDSQLPKDRFSAERLKGVDSTLKIQPAELGDSAMYLCASKTTGTGYGYTFGSGTRLTVV.

The V and J genes are TRBV28 and TRBJ1-1; maybe TRBD1 (5 bases). The CDR3 extends over 16 amino acids. Trimming left V 3 bases short and J 1 base short, with 15 bases between. The V gene's germline CDR1 is MDHEN and CDR2 SYDVKM. CDR3 sequence reads: CASSFPGGGRNTEAFF. The DNA of the CDR3 is TGTGCCAGCAGTTTCCCTGGGGGAGGGAGGAACACTGAAGCTTTCTTT.

Here the CDR3 reads CASSSQGVEQYF. The CDR3 DNA follows: TGTGCCAGCAGCTCACAGGGGGTCGAGCAGTACTTC. The chain has TRBV11-1 and TRBJ2-7, with TRBD1 matching over 8 bases. Losses at the gene ends were 4 bases for V and 6 bases for J; bases not matched to a gene: 2. CDR1 and CDR2 from the germline V gene are SGHAT and FQDESV (reference sequence). CDR3 length equals 12 residues.